This T cell receptor (beta chain) was sequenced during a study of blood T cell repertoires in COVID-19. Germline V gives CDR1 SGHRS, CDR2 YFSETQ. Trimming took 0 bases from V and 5 from J; bases not matched to a gene: 7. This CDR3 spans 15 amino acids. Only in-frame clones appear in the TCRdb table, and some are missing; sequencing was by immunoSEQ multiplex PCR. This table has under 80,000 clones, about 90% appearing once. Sequencing input: peripheral blood. The source of this sequence is a human donor in a cohort sampled during active COVID-19. The chain employs TRBV5-1 and TRBJ2-5; 7 bases are a match to TRBD1. CDR3 nucleotides: TGCGCCAGCAGCTTGGTAGGGGGCGCAGGGGAGACCCAGTACTTC. Its translation: CASSLVGGAGETQYF.